The rows below give T cell receptor beta chains drawn from one sample of a study of cytomegalovirus exposure and HLA in healthy donors. The protocol was immunoSEQ multiplex PCR, while the TCRdb copy is restricted to in-frame clones and leaves out a portion. The sample lists about 160,000 clones; approximately 80% were seen once. The sequenced material came from PBMCs. The receptor source for this set is a woman aged 45-59 years in good health and CMV-seronegative. Both conserved end residues are part of each CDR3. Each record gives: D gene, J gene, V gene, clone size, CDR3 DNA, CDR3 protein. D genes are given only for firm matches. Size values are once, few and many counts, or a class for expanded clones, and some rows have none.

d_call: TRBD1
j_call: TRBJ2-1
v_call: TRBV5-1
clone_size: -
cdr3_nt: TGCGCCAGCAGCTTCGAGGGAGGCCAGGGGGCCAATGAGCAGTTCTTC
cdr3_aa: CASSFEGGQGANEQFF

d_call: -
j_call: TRBJ2-3
v_call: TRBV7-2
clone_size: -
cdr3_nt: TGTGCCAGCAGCGTACTAGCTTGGGGGACAGATACGCAGTATTTT
cdr3_aa: CASSVLAWGTDTQYF

d_call: -
j_call: TRBJ2-7
v_call: TRBV6-6
clone_size: -
cdr3_nt: TGTGCCAGCAGTTACGAGGGGGCCTACGAGCAGTACTTC
cdr3_aa: CASSYEGAYEQYF

d_call: TRBD1
j_call: TRBJ1-2
v_call: TRBV2
clone_size: -
cdr3_nt: TGTGCCAGCAGTGGGAGGAGGGGACAGGATGGCTACACCTTC
cdr3_aa: CASSGRRGQDGYTF

d_call: -
j_call: TRBJ1-4
v_call: TRBV7-9
clone_size: -
cdr3_nt: TGTGCCAGCAGCCCGAGGGAAGCAACTAATGAAAAACTGTTTTTT
cdr3_aa: CASSPREATNEKLFF

d_call: -
j_call: TRBJ1-3
v_call: TRBV19
clone_size: few
cdr3_nt: TGTGCCAGTAGTATAGATCTTTACAGCCTCTCTGGAAACACCATATATTTT
cdr3_aa: CASSIDLYSLSGNTIYF

d_call: -
j_call: TRBJ2-7
v_call: TRBV19
clone_size: once
cdr3_nt: TGTGCCAGTAGTATCCTCCACCAGCAGGGCTACGAGCAGTACTTC
cdr3_aa: CASSILHQQGYEQYF

d_call: -
j_call: TRBJ2-1
v_call: TRBV6-9
clone_size: -
cdr3_nt: TGTGCCAGGGTAGCTGATAATGAGCAGTTCTTC
cdr3_aa: CARVADNEQFF

d_call: -
j_call: TRBJ1-2
v_call: TRBV7-9
clone_size: once
cdr3_nt: TGTGCCAGCAGCTTAGGGGCAGATCCTCGGGGCTACACCTTC
cdr3_aa: CASSLGADPRGYTF

d_call: -
j_call: TRBJ1-2
v_call: TRBV15
clone_size: -
cdr3_nt: TGTGCCACCAGCAATGGGGGGTGGGGTGGCTACACCTTC
cdr3_aa: CATSNGGWGGYTF

d_call: TRBD2
j_call: TRBJ2-7
v_call: TRBV7-9
clone_size: -
cdr3_nt: TGTGCCAGCAGCTCCCTTTTGGGAGGGCACGAGCAGTACTTC
cdr3_aa: CASSSLLGGHEQYF

d_call: TRBD2
j_call: TRBJ2-2
v_call: TRBV5-6
clone_size: -
cdr3_nt: TGTGCCAGCAGCTTAATCCTGCGGGGGGGCCGATGGACCGGGGAGCTGTTTTTT
cdr3_aa: CASSLILRGGRWTGELFF

d_call: TRBD2
j_call: TRBJ2-1
v_call: TRBV19
clone_size: few
cdr3_nt: TGTGCCAGTAGTTCCCGGACTAGATACAATGAGCAGTTCTTC
cdr3_aa: CASSSRTRYNEQFF

d_call: -
j_call: TRBJ1-4
v_call: TRBV9
clone_size: -
cdr3_nt: TGTGCCAGCAGCGTAGGGGGCGGCAGGGAAAAACTGTTTTTT
cdr3_aa: CASSVGGGREKLFF

d_call: -
j_call: TRBJ2-1
v_call: TRBV29-1
clone_size: once
cdr3_nt: TGCAGCGTGAAGGTCACAGGGAGCTCCTACAATGAGCAGTTCTTC
cdr3_aa: CSVKVTGSSYNEQFF